This is a list of T cell receptor beta chains from one sample in a study of early T cells in non-severe SARS-CoV-2 infection. One entry per CDR3 protein, called by TCRdb with MiXCR from the 5' RACE reads. The sample includes some 88,000 distinct CDR3 sequences, 15% to 20% of them seen just once. Sequenced material: whole blood, taken at baseline. The origin of the receptors is an adult who was a healthcare worker with PCR-confirmed SARS-CoV-2 infection or an uninfected control (not recorded which). Each CDR3 is given with its conserved first and last residue. The order of the fields is J gene, D gene, V gene, clone size, CDR3 DNA, CDR3 protein. A D gene is named only where the DNA matches it firmly. Some rows mark clone size as missing; the rest say once, few, many or name a class of expanded clone.

TRBJ2-7 TRBD2 TRBV29-1 many TGCAGCGTCCGATCCGGGACTAGCGGGAGGTCGCGCGAGCAGTACTTC CSVRSGTSGRSREQYF
TRBJ2-3 . TRBV29-1 few TGCAGCGTTGAGGAAGATACGCAGTATTTT CSVEEDTQYF
TRBJ1-5 TRBD1 TRBV20-1 once TGCAGTGCTTCGACAGGGGGCGAGAGCAATCAGCCCCAGCATTTT CSASTGGESNQPQHF
TRBJ2-7 . TRBV12-3/TRBV12-4 . TGTGCCAGCAGTTTCGGTACAGGTCACTACGAGCAGTACTTC CASSFGTGHYEQYF
TRBJ2-3 TRBD1 TRBV11-3 . TGTGCCAGCAGCCTCCGCCCAGGGGGCGGCACAGATACGCAGTATTTT CASSLRPGGGTDTQYF
TRBJ1-5 . TRBV12-3/TRBV12-4 . TGTACCAGCAGCCCTGAGGGGGGACTCAATCAGCCCCAGCATTTT CTSSPEGGLNQPQHF
TRBJ1-4 . TRBV11-2 few TGTGCCAGCAGCTTAGCACCCTCCAGTAGTGAAAAACTGTTTTTT CASSLAPSSSEKLFF
TRBJ1-3 TRBD1 TRBV6-5 . TGTGCCAGCAGACGGGACAGTGGAAACACCATATATTTT CASRRDSGNTIYF
TRBJ2-7 . TRBV28 few TGTGCCAGCAGTTCGACGCCCGGGACCAGCGTTGGGGAGCAGTACTTC CASSSTPGTSVGEQYF
TRBJ2-7 . TRBV7-9 . TGTGCCAGCAGCCCCCGAGGAGGAGGGTCTATCGAGCAGTACTTC CASSPRGGGSIEQYF
TRBJ1-1 . TRBV20-1 few TGCAGTGCTAGAGAGGGAGCGGGGAACACTGAAGCTTTCTTT CSAREGAGNTEAFF
TRBJ2-1 . TRBV29-1 . TGCAGCGCTGACCAATACAGTGACAATGAGCAGTTCTTC CSADQYSDNEQFF
TRBJ2-1 . TRBV12-3/TRBV12-4 many TGTGCCAGCAGCCCGGCATGGGTGGATGGGCGGGGTCACAATGAGCAGTTCTTC CASSPAWVDGRGHNEQFF
TRBJ2-7 TRBD1 TRBV4-1 . TGCGCCAGCAGCCAAGAACCCTGGGACAGGGACTACGAGCAGTACTTC CASSQEPWDRDYEQYF
TRBJ2-7 . TRBV6-5 many TGTGCCAGCAGTTATTTGCCCGGGACTCAGTACGAGCAGTACTTC CASSYLPGTQYEQYF
TRBJ1-4 . TRBV4-1 few TGCGCCAGCAGCCAAGACAGGGGAAATGAAAAACTGTTTTTT CASSQDRGNEKLFF
TRBJ2-2 TRBD2 TRBV29-1 few TGCAGCGTTGAAGGCCTAGCGGGAGGACTGAACACCGGGGAGCTGTTTTTT CSVEGLAGGLNTGELFF
TRBJ1-1 . TRBV12-2 few TGTGCAAGTCGCCCCGCAGCGAACACTGAAGCTTTCTTT CASRPAANTEAFF
TRBJ2-7 . TRBV18 . TGTGCCAGCTCGCATGCCCGAGGGGGGAACGAGCAGTACTTC CASSHARGGNEQYF
TRBJ2-4 TRBD2 TRBV24-1 few TGTGCCACCAGTGATGGGTCTAGCGGCAGGAACATTCAGTACTTC CATSDGSSGRNIQYF
TRBJ1-1 TRBD1 TRBV12-3/TRBV12-4 few TGTGCCAGCAGTTCCCTCCCAGGGGGTATGAACACTGAAGCTTTCTTT CASSSLPGGMNTEAFF
TRBJ2-3 TRBD2 TRBV6-2/TRBV6-3 . TGTGCCAGTCGACCGGTAGCGGGAGGTCTGAGAGATACGCAGTATTTT CASRPVAGGLRDTQYF
TRBJ1-1 TRBD1 TRBV9 few TGTGCCAGCAGCCCCCGGGACAGTGAAGCTTTCTTT CASSPRDSEAFF
TRBJ2-5 . TRBV20-1 few TGCAGTGCTAGCCGTCAGGGGACGGGGCAAGAGACCCAGTACTTC CSASRQGTGQETQYF
TRBJ2-7 TRBD2 TRBV2 . TGTGCCAGCAGTGAGACTAGCGGGAGACGTGGCGAGCAGTACTTC CASSETSGRRGEQYF
TRBJ1-1 TRBD1 TRBV2 many TGTGCCAGCATGCAACCCAGACAGGGGGAAGACACTGAAGCTTTCTTT CASMQPRQGEDTEAFF
TRBJ1-1 . TRBV12-3/TRBV12-4 . TGTGCCAGCAGTTTTGGGGTCACTGAAGCTTTCTTT CASSFGVTEAFF
TRBJ2-7 . TRBV10-3 . TGTGCCACCGGACGGGCTGACTACGAGCAGTACTTC CATGRADYEQYF
TRBJ2-5 . TRBV9 many TGTGCCAGCAGCGTAATGTCGGCCCGGACAGAGACCCAGTACTTC CASSVMSARTETQYF
TRBJ2-7 . TRBV12-3/TRBV12-4 . TGTGCCAGCAGTTTTACCGGAGGCTACGAGCAGTACTTC CASSFTGGYEQYF
TRBJ2-1 TRBD2 TRBV24-1 . TGTGCCACCAGTGATTTCCCCTCGGGGCGGGGAGGGAATGAGCAGTTCTTC CATSDFPSGRGGNEQFF
TRBJ2-7 TRBD2 TRBV2 . TGTGCCAGCAGGGGCACTAGCGGCACCTACGAGCAGTACTTC CASRGTSGTYEQYF
TRBJ2-3 TRBD2 TRBV20-1 . TGCAGTGCTAGAGATCTTGAGGCTAGCGGGGATACAGATACGCAGTATTTT CSARDLEASGDTDTQYF
TRBJ1-1 . TRBV6-4 . TGTGCCAGCAGTCCAGACCCAGAGACTGAAGCTTTCTTT CASSPDPETEAFF
TRBJ2-7 . TRBV7-8 . TGTGCCAGCAGCTTACGAACAGGGGAGGGATACGAGCAGTACTTC CASSLRTGEGYEQYF
TRBJ2-5 . TRBV28 . TGTGCCAGCAGTCCAAGGCCGCAAAGCTGGCGGGAGACCCAGTACTTC CASSPRPQSWRETQYF
TRBJ2-7 . TRBV7-9 many TGTGCCAGCAGCCCCGGTAGTGCCTACGAGCAGTACTTC CASSPGSAYEQYF
TRBJ2-2 TRBD1 TRBV7-9 . TGTGCCAGCAAAGGACAGGGGGCTACGAACACCGGGGAGCTGTTTTTT CASKGQGATNTGELFF
TRBJ1-1 . TRBV20-1 . TGCAGTGCTAGATGGGCCGAAGCTTTCTTT CSARWAEAFF
TRBJ2-6 . TRBV25-1 many TGTGCCAGTCCCCGCTGGGGAGCTGGGGCCAACGTCCTGACTTTC CASPRWGAGANVLTF
TRBJ2-3 . TRBV9 few TGTGCCAGCAGCGTAGAGAGTTCCGATACGCAGTATTTT CASSVESSDTQYF
TRBJ1-1 . TRBV30 few TGTGCCTGGAACATCGGGACTCGGCGCACTGAAGCTTTCTTT CAWNIGTRRTEAFF
TRBJ2-6 . TRBV4-3 . TGCGCCAGCAGCCAAGACCTCTCTGGGGCCAACGTCCTGACTTTC CASSQDLSGANVLTF
TRBJ2-2 . TRBV12-3/TRBV12-4 few TGTGCCAGCAGTTTAGAGGGGCGGACCGGGGAGCTGTTTTTT CASSLEGRTGELFF
TRBJ1-2 TRBD1 TRBV12-3/TRBV12-4 many TGTGCCAGCAGTTTAGGGGGACAGGGGAACTATGGCTACACCTTC CASSLGGQGNYGYTF
TRBJ2-3 . TRBV14 . TGTGCCAGCAGCGTCGGACCGACAGATACGCAGTATTTT CASSVGPTDTQYF